Shown below are 29 T cell receptor beta chains from a single sample sequenced in a study of lymphopenia after photon versus proton radiotherapy. Some clones are missing from TCRdb's copy, which holds only in-frame ones; the method was immunoSEQ multiplex PCR. The profile shows tens of thousands of clones, about 93% of them singletons. Sample: peripheral blood, taken from a patient treated with photon-based radiotherapy. The receptors stem from a woman aged 45-65 years with cholangiocarcinoma.

The chain employs TRBV7-2 and TRBJ2-1, with D perhaps TRBD2 (6 bases). The V end was cut by 4 bases, the J end by 13 bases, with 23 bases between. The CDR3 is 15 residues long. Germline assignment: CDR1 SGHTA and CDR2 FQGNSA. The DNA of the CDR3 is TGTGCCAGCAGCTCTCAAAGCGGCGGGATTATCCCCCAGTTCTTC. The encoded protein is CASSSQSGGIIPQFF.

This clone was counted a single time. The rearrangement links TRBV10-2 to TRBJ2-2, with 7 bases that match TRBD1. CDR1 is WSHSY, CDR2 SAAADI, per germline. The length of the CDR3 is 15 residues. V was clipped by 3 bases and J by 7 bases; unmatched bases: 8. CDR3 nucleotides: TGCGCCAGCAGTGACCCACCGACAGGGATCGGGGAGCTGTTTTTT. Encoded protein: CASSDPPTGIGELFF.

This chain uses TRBV19 with TRBJ2-2, with a tentative D call TRBD2 (5 bases). Trimming removed 2 bases at V and 4 bases at J, with 8 bases between. Germline assignment: CDR1 LNHDA and CDR2 SQIVND (reference sequence). This CDR3 comprises 14 residues. CDR3 amino acids: CASSIQAGTGELFF. As DNA, the CDR3 is TGTGCCAGTAGTATACAGGCGGGCACCGGGGAGCTGTTTTTT.

V usage is TRBV6-1 and J usage is TRBJ1-5; D ambiguous. The V end lost 4 bases, the J end lost 4 bases, and 14 bases lay between the germline ends. This CDR3 contains 15 residues. In germline, CDR1 is MNHNS, CDR2 SASEGT. In nucleotides, the CDR3 is TGTGCCAGCAGTGGAACAATCGCAGCAAATCAGCCCCAGCATTTT. The encoded protein is CASSGTIAANQPQHF.

Regarding this clone: A read error may account for a junction end that differs from germline. The rearrangement uses TRBV10-1 and TRBJ1-2; the match to TRBD1 covers 9 bases. The CDR3 consists of 14 residues. The germline CDR1 and CDR2 sequences are WNHNN and SYGVQD (reference sequence). The CDR3 DNA reads TGCGCCAGCAGACAAGGAGGACAGGGGTCTCCTTTGGCTTTC. Translating gives CASRQGGQGSPLAF.

The chain couples TRBV5-1 to TRBJ1-1; D is possibly TRBD1 (5 bases). Germline V lookup: CDR1 SGHRS, CDR2 YFSETQ. CDR3 length: 16 residues. Trimming stripped 0 bases from V and 0 bases from J, with 12 bases between. The CDR3 spells CASSLATGRMNTEAFF. CDR3 DNA: TGCGCCAGCAGCTTGGCGACGGGACGTATGAACACTGAAGCTTTCTTT. The complete variable domain, with remaining parts taken from reference TRBV5-1 and TRBJ1-1, reads KAGVTQTPRYLIKTRGQQVTLSCSPISGHRSVSWYQQTPGQGLQFLFEYFSETQRNKGNFPGRFSGRQFSNSRSEMNVSTLELGDSALYLCASSLATGRMNTEAFFGQGTRLTVV.

CDR3 coding DNA: TGTGCCAGCAGTGAGCGTGTGTGGAACACTGAAGCTTTCTTT. Translated: CASSERVWNTEAFF. The gene calls are TRBV2 and TRBJ1-1, with D hard to call. The CDR3 is 14 amino acids. Germline CDR1 is SNHLY and CDR2 is FYNNEI. Trimming shortened V by 3 bases and J by 1 base, and 9 bases separated the two germline ends.

The chain employs TRBV5-1 and TRBJ1-2; D is uncertain. The V and J ends lost 4 bases and 4 bases respectively, with 23 bases between them. This CDR3 has 17 residues. Germline CDR1 SGHRS, CDR2 YFSETQ. The CDR3 region is CASSPTLGVGEGYGYTF. DNA for the CDR3: TGCGCCAGCAGCCCCACGCTGGGCGTTGGAGAAGGCTATGGCTACACCTTC.

The count of this clone is one. The chain uses TRBV2 and TRBJ1-5; D is unresolved. CDR1 and CDR2 from the germline V gene are SNHLY and FYNNEI. The V gene lost 6 bases and the J gene lost 3 bases, with 15 bases spanning the gap. The CDR3 extends over 15 amino acids. This CDR3 reads CASSPKGTVNQPQHF. Written as DNA, the CDR3 is TGTGCCAGCAGCCCCAAGGGCACAGTCAATCAGCCCCAGCATTTT.

The rearrangement links TRBV5-6 to TRBJ1-2; D is ambiguous. V shed 1 base and J shed 0 bases, with 10 bases lying between them. The CDR3 is made up of 15 amino acids. Germline CDR1 SGHDT, CDR2 YYEEEE. In DNA, the CDR3 is TGTGCCAGCAGCTTGATCCAGACTCCTAACTATGGCTACACCTTC. Amino acids: CASSLIQTPNYGYTF. The variable domain in full, with the rest retrieved from reference TRBV5-6 and TRBJ1-2, is DAGVTQSPTHLIKTRGQQVTLRCSPKSGHDTVSWYQQALGQGPQFIFQYYEEEERQRGNFPDRFSGHQFPNYSSELNVNALLLGDSALYLCASSLIQTPNYGYTFGSGTRLTVV.

In DNA, the CDR3 is TGTGCCTGGAGTTCGGACACGACGTACTTC. This gives the protein CAWSSDTTYF. The chain couples TRBV30 to TRBJ2-7; maybe TRBD1 (5 bases). This CDR3 contains 10 residues. Trimming pared 2 bases from V and 12 bases from J, leaving 11 bases between. CDR1 is GTSNPN and CDR2 is SVGIG in the germline V gene (reference sequence).

This clone was seen just once. The CDR3 sequence: CASSEQLGSAGELFF. The CDR3, as DNA: TGCGCCAGCAGTGAGCAGTTGGGTAGCGCCGGGGAGCTGTTTTTT. The chain uses TRBV10-1 and TRBJ2-2, with D possibly being TRBD2 (5 bases). The germline V gene has CDR1 WNHNN and CDR2 SYGVQD (reference sequence). The CDR3 runs to 15 residues. V lost 2 bases and J lost 6, with 13 bases in between.

This clone was seen once. Other DNA sequences from this sample encode an identical CDR3 as well. The chain links TRBV7-2 to TRBJ2-3; D not resolved. The CDR3 loop spans 14 amino acids. Germline values: CDR1 SGHTA, CDR2 FQGNSA. Trimming removed 1 base from V and 1 base from J, with 6 bases in between. This chain's CDR3 is CASSLVGGTDTQYF. The CDR3 nucleotides read TGTGCCAGCAGCTTAGTAGGAGGCACAGATACGCAGTATTTT.

This chain's CDR3 is CASSLGGQAGNTIYF. The CDR3 coding sequence is TGTGCCAGCAGCTTGGGGGGACAGGCGGGAAACACCATATATTTT. The chain joins TRBV5-4 to TRBJ1-3; 8 bases align to TRBD1. After removal of 0 bases from V and 4 bases from J, the junction contained 3 bases not matched to a gene. Per the germline V gene, CDR1 is SGHNT and CDR2 is YYREEE (reference sequence). CDR3 length equals 15 residues.

V gene TRBV28 combines with J gene TRBJ2-7; D is possibly TRBD1 (5 bases). Germline V gives CDR1 MDHEN, CDR2 SYDVKM. The CDR3 has 12 amino acids. V lost 3 bases to trimming and J lost 4 bases, with 7 bases between them. The CDR3 loop is CASSFQGYEQYF. The CDR3 coding sequence is TGTGCCAGCAGTTTCCAGGGTTACGAGCAGTACTTC. Supplemented by reference TRBV28 and TRBJ2-7, the full variable domain reads DVKVTQSSRYLVKRTGEKVFLECVQDMDHENMFWYRQDPGLGLRLIYFSYDVKMKEKGDIPEGYSVSREKKERFSLILESASTNQTSMYLCASSFQGYEQYFGPGTRLTVT.

The chain employs TRBV5-4 and TRBJ1-1; D not certain. V was clipped by 1 base and J by 2 bases, with 6 bases between them. This CDR3 contains 13 residues. The V gene's germline CDR1 is SGHNT and CDR2 YYREEE (reference sequence). The CDR3 here is CASSLPSNTEAFF. As DNA, the CDR3 is TGTGCCAGCAGCTTGCCCAGCAACACTGAAGCTTTCTTT.

The chain uses TRBV6-5 and TRBJ1-2; 10 nucleotides match TRBD1. The junction had 10 bases not matched to a gene; V was cut back by 6 bases and J by 12 bases. This CDR3 comprises 13 residues. Germline CDR1 MNHEY, CDR2 SVGAGI. CDR3 loop: CASRGDRGRANTF. CDR3 sequence (DNA): TGTGCCAGCAGGGGGGACAGGGGAAGAGCAAACACCTTC.

V usage is TRBV30 and J usage is TRBJ2-3; weak D call: TRBD2 (6 bases). Trimming removed 7 bases at V and 6 bases at J, with 14 bases between. Per the germline V gene, CDR1 is GTSNPN and CDR2 is SVGIG (reference sequence). This CDR3 spans 12 amino acids. CDR3 protein: CALKGGTDTQYF. CDR3 in DNA: TGTGCCTTAAAAGGAGGGACGGATACGCAGTATTTT.

This rearrangement joins TRBV19 to TRBJ1-1; no reliable D call. CDR3 length: 13 residues. Germline V CDR1 and CDR2: LNHDA, SQIVND (reference sequence). V lost 5 bases, J lost 0 bases, and 7 bases lay in between. CDR3 DNA: TGTGCCAGTAGTGTCAATATGAACACTGAAGCTTTCTTT. Encoded protein: CASSVNMNTEAFF.

The rearrangement links TRBV7-2 to TRBJ2-4; D is perhaps TRBD1 or TRBD2 (6 bases each). The V gene's germline CDR1 is SGHTA and CDR2 FQGNSA. The CDR3 has 18 residues. Trimming stripped 5 bases from V and 6 bases from J, with 26 bases between. The CDR3 protein is CASSPSLGYGKGGNIQYF. The CDR3 DNA reads as TGTGCCAGCAGCCCATCTCTAGGATACGGAAAGGGGGGAAACATTCAGTACTTC. Full variable domain (outside the CDR3, taken from reference TRBV7-2 and TRBJ2-4): GAGVSQSPSNKVTEKGKDVELRCDPISGHTALYWYRQSLGQGLEFLIYFQGNSAPDKSGLPSDRFSAERTGGSVSTLTIQRTQQEDSAVYLCASSPSLGYGKGGNIQYFGAGTRLSVL.

This chain connects TRBV7-9 to TRBJ2-3; 8 bases line up with TRBD1. The CDR3 has 13 amino acids. Germline trimming cut 6 bases from V and 5 bases from J; bases unmatched to any gene: 4. The germline gives CDR1 SEHNR, CDR2 FQNEAQ (reference sequence). The CDR3 spells CASRTGAGDTQYF. The CDR3 DNA is TGTGCCAGCAGGACAGGGGCTGGAGATACGCAGTATTTT.

The chain combines TRBV27 with TRBJ2-1, with D maybe TRBD1 (5 bases). The CDR3 is 14 amino acids. Germline V gives CDR1 MNHEY, CDR2 SMNVEV (reference sequence). V was cut by 4 bases and J by 8 bases, with 15 bases left in between. For the CDR3, the DNA is TGTGCCAGCAGTTCCTCGGACATTTTGGATGAGCAGTTCTTC. Amino acid sequence: CASSSSDILDEQFF.

Of note for this clone: One end of the junction does not line up with germline, which may come from a read error. V gene TRBV7-7 combines with J gene TRBJ2-7, with 8 bases aligning to TRBD2. Germline assignment: CDR1 SSHAT and CDR2 FNYEAQ (reference sequence). This CDR3 has 14 amino acids. The CDR3 DNA follows: TGTGCTAGCAGCCCGGCGGGGGGCCTTGGGGAGCAGTACTTC. Translating gives CASSPAGGLGEQYF.

This sequence joins TRBV5-8 and TRBJ2-1; D is possibly TRBD2 (6 bases). V lost 2 bases to trimming and J lost 12 bases, with 12 bases between them. The CDR3 is 12 amino acids. The germline gives CDR1 SGHTS, CDR2 YDEGEE. The CDR3 region is CASSLVPAGQFF. CDR3 sequence (DNA): TGTGCCAGCAGCTTAGTCCCAGCGGGGCAGTTCTTC.

The chain links TRBV5-6 to TRBJ2-7; D is possibly TRBD1 or TRBD2 (6 bases each). Germline V lookup: CDR1 SGHDT, CDR2 YYEEEE. The CDR3 is 13 residues long. V lost 4 bases, J lost 5 bases, and 13 bases lay in between. The CDR3 coding sequence is TGTGCCAGCAGCAGGGGGGAAAGTCACGAGCAGTACTTC. This encodes CASSRGESHEQYF.

This chain links TRBV7-8 with TRBJ2-3; no clear D. CDR1 SGHVS and CDR2 FQNEAQ come from the germline V gene. CDR3 length equals 13 residues. With 6 bases removed from V and 1 base from J, the gap between germline ends came to 8 bases. CDR3 coding DNA: TGTGCCAGCAGATATGAACGCACAGATACGCAGTATTTT. Protein: CASRYERTDTQYF.

The rearrangement joins TRBV19 to TRBJ1-2, with D possibly matching TRBD1 (5 bases). CDR3 length: 12 amino acids. The germline gives CDR1 LNHDA, CDR2 SQIVND (reference sequence). The ends were cut back, 7 bases at V and 3 bases at J, with 9 bases in the middle. The CDR3 DNA sequence: TGTGCCAGTACCGGGACGGACTATGGCTACACCTTC. It specifies CASTGTDYGYTF.

V usage is TRBV5-1 and J usage is TRBJ1-2, with D possibly being TRBD1 (5 bases). The CDR3 has 14 amino acids. Germline V gene data show CDR1 as SGHRS and CDR2 as YFSETQ. The V gene lost 0 bases and the J gene lost 4 bases, with 10 bases spanning the gap. The CDR3 spells CASSLATALYGYTF. Here the CDR3 DNA reads TGCGCCAGCAGCTTGGCGACAGCCCTCTATGGCTACACCTTC.

The chain combines TRBV18 with TRBJ2-7; D gene unclear. Looked up from germline, CDR1 is KGHSH and CDR2 is LQKENI. Trimming left V 6 bases short and J 1 base short, with 7 bases between. This CDR3 spans 12 amino acids. The DNA of the CDR3 is TGTGCCAGCTCCACCCAGTCCTACGAGCAGTACTTC. Translation: CASSTQSYEQYF.